The rows below give T cell receptor beta chains drawn from one sample of a study of blood T cell repertoires in COVID-19. The data were produced by immunoSEQ multiplex PCR, yet TCRdb's version contains in-frame clones alone and is incomplete. The table shows 60,000 to 80,000 clones, with roughly 90% occurring only once. Sequenced input: peripheral blood. The receptors derive from a man aged 55 to 70 with acute or convalescent COVID-19. Each CDR3 is given with its conserved first and last residue. Fields, in order: J gene, D gene, V gene, clone size, CDR3 DNA, CDR3 protein. The D gene is left open where the match is weak. Clone size is shown for a subset of rows, as once, few, many or a class of expanded clone.

TRBJ2-1 | NA | TRBV6-4 | NA | TGTGCCAGCAGTGCTACTTATTACAATGAGCAGTTCTTC | CASSATYYNEQFF
TRBJ1-1 | NA | TRBV5-1 | NA | TGCGCCAGCAGCTTTACAAGTATGAACACTGAAGCTTTCTTT | CASSFTSMNTEAFF
TRBJ1-2 | NA | TRBV2 | NA | TGTGCCAGCAGCCCTGGACAGCCCTATGGCTACACCTTC | CASSPGQPYGYTF
TRBJ2-1 | TRBD2 | TRBV7-9 | few | TGTGCCAGCAGCTTAGCGCGCATTAGCGGGAGCCTTTTTGGCAATGAGCAGTTCTTC | CASSLARISGSLFGNEQFF
TRBJ1-2 | TRBD1 | TRBV19 | NA | TGTGCCAGTAGTCCGGCAGGGGGCAGTAACTATGGCTACACCTTC | CASSPAGGSNYGYTF
TRBJ2-1 | TRBD1 | TRBV2 | NA | TGTGCCAGCAGCCGGGACAGGGGATCCTACAATGAGCAGTTCTTC | CASSRDRGSYNEQFF
TRBJ1-1 | NA | TRBV5-4 | NA | TGTGCCAGCAGCTTGGTTCAAAAAACGGGGACTGAAGCTTTCTTT | CASSLVQKTGTEAFF
TRBJ2-1 | NA | TRBV5-1 | NA | TGCGCCAGCAGCTTGGTTACTAGTGGGAATGAGCAGTTCTTC | CASSLVTSGNEQFF
TRBJ1-1 | NA | TRBV7-3 | few | TGTGCCAGCAGCTCAATCCCCACGGATACGGGGACTGAAGCTTTCTTT | CASSSIPTDTGTEAFF
TRBJ2-1 | TRBD2 | TRBV7-2 | NA | TGTGCCAGCAGCTTAGGATGGCGGGGGGTATGGGAGCAGTTCTTC | CASSLGWRGVWEQFF
TRBJ2-7 | NA | TRBV19 | NA | TGTGCCAGTAGTACCCAAACAGGGTCCTACGAGCAGTACTTC | CASSTQTGSYEQYF
TRBJ1-5 | NA | TRBV5-1 | NA | TGCGCCAGCAGCCCTTTCCCCGACCGACAGGGCAATCAGCCCCAGCATTTT | CASSPFPDRQGNQPQHF
TRBJ2-7 | NA | TRBV3-1/TRBV3-2 | NA | TGTGCCAGCAGCCAAATACAGGGCTACGAGCAGTACTTC | CASSQIQGYEQYF